The TCR beta chain described here comes from a study of control samples from healthy donors and cancer patients. The table came from immunoSEQ multiplex PCR; TCRdb's copy has only in-frame clones and leaves some out. The sample consists of tens of thousands of clones, 94% of them appearing once. The CDR3 sequence is 16 residues long. CDR1 MDHEN and CDR2 SYDVKM come from the germline V gene. The V and J ends lost 5 bases and 4 bases, in that order; junction bases with no gene match: 10. The source of this sequence is a man between 25 and 39 years old in good health. J is TRBJ2-7 and V is TRBV28; 11 bases fit TRBD1. Input material: blood. The CDR3 DNA sequence: TGTGCCAGCAGTCCAACCGGGACAGGGGGGATTTACGAGCAGTACTTC. Encoded protein: CASSPTGTGGIYEQYF.